These 15 T cell receptor beta chains were sequenced from one sample in a study of spatial heterogeneity in lung cancer. Findings of the study overall: Tumoral mutation counts were tracked by counts of expanded intratumoral alpha and beta TCRs.

Time point in this sample: sample taken at primary tumor resection. TCRdb used MiXCR to reprocess the 5' RACE reads, holding one entry per CDR3 protein. Here the sample spans about 27,000 distinct CDR3 sequences, approximately 6.5% being singletons. No antigen has been identified for these receptors. Source: lung tumor tissue, taken at surgery. The receptors shown here come from a male donor with early-stage non-small cell lung cancer.

This clonotype was counted a few times. This chain links TRBV4-3 with TRBJ1-2; possibly TRBD1 for D (6 bases). The CDR3 is 15 residues long. The V end lost 1 base, the J end lost 3 bases, and 12 bases lay between the germline ends. CDR1 LGHNA and CDR2 YSLEER come from the germline V gene. CDR3 bases: TGCGCCAGCAGCCAAGTTGACAGGCTAGACTATGGCTACACCTTC. It yields the protein CASSQVDRLDYGYTF.

The V and J genes are TRBV6-2 or TRBV6-3 and TRBJ2-7; 7 bases agree with TRBD1. The CDR3 sequence is 13 residues long. V shed 7 bases, J shed 3 bases, and the junction held 6 bases outside the gene matches. The germline CDR1 and CDR2 sequences are MNHEY and SVGEGT. CDR3 loop: CASKETGNYEQYF. CDR3 nucleotides: TGTGCCAGCAAGGAGACAGGGAACTACGAGCAGTACTTC.

This clonotype was seen at least ten times. The gene calls are TRBV25-1 and TRBJ2-7; TRBD1 matches at 7 bases. J was trimmed by 3 bases and V by 1 base; bases with no gene match: 3. This CDR3 comprises 14 residues. Per the germline V gene, CDR1 is MGHDK and CDR2 is SYGVNS. The CDR3 loop is CASSESGQDYEQYF. DNA for the CDR3: TGTGCCAGCAGTGAATCAGGACAGGACTACGAGCAGTACTTC.

The sample holds many counts of this clonotype. The chain employs TRBV7-2 and TRBJ2-7; no firm D call. This CDR3 is built from 15 residues. Trimming pared 0 bases from V and 2 bases from J, leaving 11 bases between. The germline V gene has CDR1 SGHTA and CDR2 FQGNSA. CDR3 sequence reads: CASSLAWTATYEQYF. CDR3 coding DNA: TGTGCCAGCAGCTTAGCCTGGACGGCCACCTACGAGCAGTACTTC.

In this sample, this clonotype turned up many times. The chain uses TRBV20-1 and TRBJ2-3; the match to TRBD2 covers 14 bases. CDR1 is DFQATT and CDR2 is SNEGSKA in the germline V gene (reference sequence). This CDR3 has 15 amino acids. The J segment lost 3 bases and the V segment lost 5 bases, leaving 4 bases of the junction unmatched. The CDR3: CSAGLAGGSTDTQYF. As DNA, the CDR3 is TGCAGTGCTGGACTAGCGGGGGGCTCGACAGATACGCAGTATTTT.

This rearrangement joins TRBV2 to TRBJ2-6; TRBD1 aligns across 8 bases. Germline CDR1 and CDR2: SNHLY and FYNNEI. V trimming: 6 bases; J trimming: 2 bases; junction bases outside the gene matches: 6. The CDR3 length is 16 residues. In DNA form, the CDR3 reads TGTGCCAGCAGCATACCAGGGGGCACTGGGGCCAACGTCCTGACTTTC. Its protein product is CASSIPGGTGANVLTF.

This clonotype has at least ten counts. The chain is built from TRBV4-2 and TRBJ2-7, with 9 bases matching TRBD1. Per germline, CDR1 LGHNA and CDR2 YNFKEQ. This CDR3 is 15 amino acids long. The junction had 2 bases not matched to a gene; V was cut back by 0 bases and J by 2 bases. CDR3 residues: CASSQEGTGTYEQYF. Written as DNA, the CDR3 is TGTGCCAGCAGCCAAGAAGGGACAGGGACCTACGAGCAGTACTTC.

This chain links TRBV6-2 or TRBV6-3 with TRBJ2-1; no reliable D call. Trimming shortened V by 0 bases and J by 8 bases, and 5 bases separated the two germline ends. CDR3 length: 12 amino acids. Germline V gives CDR1 MNHEY, CDR2 SVGEGT. The CDR3 region has the DNA TGTGCCAGCAGTTACTCGGGCCATGAGCAGTTCTTC. It specifies CASSYSGHEQFF.

This clonotype was detected many times. CDR3 sequence reads: CATSSSPDRGQFF. For the CDR3, the DNA is TGTGCCACCAGCAGTTCCCCGGACAGGGGGCAGTTCTTC. The chain combines TRBV15 with TRBJ2-1; 9 nucleotides agree with TRBD1. V gave up 3 bases and J gave up 12 bases; unmatched junction bases: 6. The CDR3 has 13 amino acids. Germline values: CDR1 LNHNV, CDR2 YYDKDF (reference sequence).

This clonotype was seen at least ten times. The rearrangement uses TRBV5-1 and TRBJ2-5, with TRBD1 identical over 7 bases. Germline values: CDR1 SGHRS, CDR2 YFSETQ. The junction had 1 base not matched to a gene; V was cut back by 0 bases and J by 5 bases. This CDR3 is 13 amino acids long. CDR3 loop: CASSLGQGETQYF. The DNA for the CDR3 is TGCGCCAGCAGCTTGGGACAGGGCGAGACCCAGTACTTC.

This clonotype was found many times. The J gene is TRBJ1-5, the V gene TRBV20-1, with unresolved D. V was shortened by 3 bases and J by 4 bases, with 7 bases between the two germline ends. The CDR3 spans 12 residues. Germline assignment: CDR1 DFQATT and CDR2 SNEGSKA (reference sequence). Here the CDR3 reads CSASRLNQPQHF. In nucleotides, the CDR3 is TGCAGTGCTAGTAGACTGAATCAGCCCCAGCATTTT.

In this sample, this clonotype turned up many times. The gene calls are TRBV5-1 and TRBJ2-3, with D perhaps TRBD1 (5 bases). The CDR3 sequence is 14 residues long. The V and J ends lost 5 bases and 0 bases respectively, with 10 bases between them. Germline CDR1 and CDR2: SGHRS and YFSETQ. The CDR3 coding sequence is TGCGCCAGCAGGGACACTGGCAGCACAGATACGCAGTATTTT. Encoded protein: CASRDTGSTDTQYF.

The chain couples TRBV10-3 to TRBJ2-3, with 7 bases fitting TRBD2. Germline V gene data show CDR1 as ENHRY and CDR2 as SYGVKD. This CDR3 is 16 amino acids long. The V and J ends lost 6 bases and 0 bases, in that order; junction bases with no gene match: 9. The CDR3 region is CAISPGTTTSTDTQYF. CDR3 DNA sequence: TGTGCCATCAGCCCGGGGACTACCACTAGCACAGATACGCAGTATTTT.

V and J are TRBV20-1 and TRBJ1-1, with a possible D match to TRBD1 (6 bases). Germline CDR1 is DFQATT and CDR2 is SNEGSKA (reference sequence). The CDR3 length is 13 residues. V was trimmed by 0 bases and J by 7 bases, leaving 12 bases between them. The CDR3 sequence: CSARDGGGGEAFF. In DNA form, the CDR3 reads TGCAGTGCTAGAGATGGGGGAGGGGGTGAAGCTTTCTTT.

In this sample, this clonotype turned up many times. The chain couples TRBV29-1 to TRBJ2-1, with a possible D match to TRBD2 (5 bases). Germline assignment: CDR1 SQVTM and CDR2 ANQGSEA. There are 12 residues in the CDR3. The ends were cut back, 8 bases at V and 4 bases at J, with 12 bases in the middle. CDR3 sequence: CSSAGWYNEQFF. The CDR3 nucleotides read TGCAGCTCGGCGGGTTGGTACAATGAGCAGTTCTTC.